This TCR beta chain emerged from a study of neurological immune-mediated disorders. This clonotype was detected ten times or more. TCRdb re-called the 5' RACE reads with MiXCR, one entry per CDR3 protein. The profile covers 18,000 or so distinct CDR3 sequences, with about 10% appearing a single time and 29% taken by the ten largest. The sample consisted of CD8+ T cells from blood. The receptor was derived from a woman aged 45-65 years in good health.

DNA of the CDR3: TGCAGTGCTAGAGACATTACGACCCCTTCAGTCTATGGCTACACCTTC. It specifies CSARDITTPSVYGYTF. The chain uses TRBV20-1 and TRBJ1-2, with D uncertain. From germline, CDR1 is DFQATT and CDR2 SNEGSKA (reference sequence). Trimming took 0 bases from V and 4 from J, leaving 18 bases between them. The CDR3 covers 16 residues.